This T cell receptor beta chain originates from a study of shared clonotypes between healthy human individuals. The germline CDR1 and CDR2 sequences are SGHNT and YYREEE (reference sequence). The CDR3 runs 16 residues. V dropped 4 bases and J dropped 4; count of bases not matched to a gene: 7. This clone has ten or more counts. Assay: immunoSEQ multiplex PCR; the TCRdb copy retains only in-frame clones and omits some. The data show about 99,000 clones, with less than 50% seen just once and over 13% held by the top ten. Sample: PBMCs. This TCR derives from a woman between 35 and 50 years old in good health. Some clones in this sample may be carry-over from other donors' samples. The chain employs TRBV5-4 and TRBJ2-7, with 14 bases aligning to TRBD2. CDR3 residues: CASSPPTSGRGYEQYF. CDR3 coding DNA: TGTGCCAGCAGCCCGCCGACTAGCGGGAGGGGTTACGAGCAGTACTTC.